This record looks at one T cell receptor (beta chain) sequence and its context. The record originates from a study of blood T cell repertoires in COVID-19. Study-level information: From the United States, Italy and Spain came samples of acute and convalescent COVID-19. T cells, B-cell-depleted T cells, or PBMCs provided the cDNA or gDNA that served as material.

From germline, CDR1 is LGHNA and CDR2 YNFKEQ. The CDR3 is 15 amino acids. V shed 0 bases and J 4 bases; nucleotides not matched to a gene: 5. Authors' processing steps: Amplifying reference gene primers gave estimates of nucleated cell counts. The method was immunoSEQ multiplex PCR; TCRdb's version includes in-frame clones alone and lacks a portion of them. Clone size and V and J calls were adopted from that table, with D and trimming inferred from the DNA. In the table there are fewer than 35,000 clones, roughly 90% of which are singletons. V usage is TRBV4-2 and J usage is TRBJ2-5, with TRBD2 identical over 7 bases. Sequencing input: peripheral blood. The receptor was derived from a man in his 70s with active or convalescent COVID-19. The CDR3 DNA reads TGTGCCAGCAGCCAAGATGGTTCGGGGGGAGAGACCCAGTACTTC. Its translation is CASSQDGSGGETQYF.